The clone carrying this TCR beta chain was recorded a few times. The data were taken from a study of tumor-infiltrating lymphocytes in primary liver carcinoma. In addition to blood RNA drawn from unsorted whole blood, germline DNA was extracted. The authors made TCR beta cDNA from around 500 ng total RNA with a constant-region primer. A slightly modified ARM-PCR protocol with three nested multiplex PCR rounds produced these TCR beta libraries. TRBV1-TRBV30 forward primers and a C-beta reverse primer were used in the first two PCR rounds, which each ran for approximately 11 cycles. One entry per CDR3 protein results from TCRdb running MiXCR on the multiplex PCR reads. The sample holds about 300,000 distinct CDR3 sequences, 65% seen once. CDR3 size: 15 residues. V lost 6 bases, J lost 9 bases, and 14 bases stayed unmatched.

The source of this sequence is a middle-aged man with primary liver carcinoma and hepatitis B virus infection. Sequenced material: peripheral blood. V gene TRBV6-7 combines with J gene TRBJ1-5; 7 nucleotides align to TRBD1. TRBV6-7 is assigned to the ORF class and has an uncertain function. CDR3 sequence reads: CASRFRDRPQRPQHF. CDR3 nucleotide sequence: TGTGCCAGCAGATTCCGGGACAGACCCCAGCGGCCCCAGCATTTT.